The source of this T cell receptor (beta chain) is a study of cytomegalovirus exposure and HLA in healthy donors. V was pared by 5 bases and J by 3 bases, with 7 bases of the junction left unmatched. Germline V CDR1 and CDR2: LGHNA, YSLEER. CDR3 length: 14 residues. Some clones are missing from TCRdb's copy, which holds only in-frame ones; the method was immunoSEQ multiplex PCR. The sample holds 100,000 or so clones, roughly 87% seen once. General study results and limits: Testing in vitro showed a few CMV-associated chains specific for CMV antigens.

A note on this clone: Its antigen is not identified.

The receptor's source is a man aged 18 to 29 in good health and CMV-seropositive. The V and J genes are TRBV4-3 and TRBJ2-7, with 7 bases aligning to TRBD1. Sequenced: PBMCs. CDR3 protein: CASSSRQGSYEQYF. The DNA for the CDR3 is TGCGCCAGCAGCAGTCGACAGGGAAGCTACGAGCAGTACTTC.